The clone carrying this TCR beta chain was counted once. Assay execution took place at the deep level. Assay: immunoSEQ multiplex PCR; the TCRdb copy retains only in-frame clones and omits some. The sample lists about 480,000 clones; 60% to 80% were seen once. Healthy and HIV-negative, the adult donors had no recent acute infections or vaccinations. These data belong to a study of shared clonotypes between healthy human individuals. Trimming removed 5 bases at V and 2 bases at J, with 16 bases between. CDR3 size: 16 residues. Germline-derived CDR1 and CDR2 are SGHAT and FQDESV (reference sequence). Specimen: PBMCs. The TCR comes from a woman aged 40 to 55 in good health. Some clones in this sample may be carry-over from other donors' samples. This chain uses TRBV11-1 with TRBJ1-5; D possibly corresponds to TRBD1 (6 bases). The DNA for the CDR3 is TGTGCCAGCAGCCTAACCGGGACACTTGGCAATCAGCCCCAGCATTTT. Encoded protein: CASSLTGTLGNQPQHF.